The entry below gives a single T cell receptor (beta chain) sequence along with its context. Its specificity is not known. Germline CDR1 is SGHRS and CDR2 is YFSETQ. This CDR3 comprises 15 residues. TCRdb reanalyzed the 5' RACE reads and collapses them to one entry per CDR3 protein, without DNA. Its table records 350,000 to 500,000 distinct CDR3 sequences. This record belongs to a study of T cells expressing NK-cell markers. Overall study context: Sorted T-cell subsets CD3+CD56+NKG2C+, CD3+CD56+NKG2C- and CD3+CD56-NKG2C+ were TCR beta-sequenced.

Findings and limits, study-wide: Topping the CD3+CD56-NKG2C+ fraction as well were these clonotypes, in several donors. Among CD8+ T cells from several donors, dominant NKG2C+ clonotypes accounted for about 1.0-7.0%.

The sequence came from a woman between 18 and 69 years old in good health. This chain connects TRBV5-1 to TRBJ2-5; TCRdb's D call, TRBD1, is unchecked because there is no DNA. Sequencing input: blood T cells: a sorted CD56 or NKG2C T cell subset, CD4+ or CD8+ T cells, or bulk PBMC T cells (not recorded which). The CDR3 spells CASSLAGGREETQYF. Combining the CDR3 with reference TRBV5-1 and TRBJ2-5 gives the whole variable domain KAGVTQTPRYLIKTRGQQVTLSCSPISGHRSVSWYQQTPGQGLQFLFEYFSETQRNKGNFPGRFSGRQFSNSRSEMNVSTLELGDSALYLCASSLAGGREETQYFGPGTRLLVL.